One and the same sample provided the 7 T cell receptor beta chains below, sequenced in a study of graft-versus-host responses after intestinal transplantation. This table comes from immunoSEQ multiplex PCR, and its TCRdb copy is limited to in-frame clones, with some not included. The profile shows some 45,000 clones, 75% to 95% of them singletons. Material: PBMCs, obtained 524 days after transplant. The receptors stem from a human patient who received an intestinal transplant, so some T cells may come from the graft donor.

The chain is built from TRBV2 and TRBJ1-6; D is uncertain. V was clipped by 8 bases and J by 4 bases, with 15 bases between them. The germline CDR1 and CDR2 sequences are SNHLY and FYNNEI. There are 15 residues in the CDR3. The CDR3 is CASRRTPYYNSPLHF. CDR3 nucleotides: TGTGCCAGCCGAAGGACGCCCTATTATAATTCACCCCTCCACTTT. Supplemented by reference TRBV2 and TRBJ1-6, the full variable domain reads EPEVTQTPSHQVTQMGQEVILRCVPISNHLYFYWYRQILGQKVEFLVSFYNNEISEKSEIFDDQFSVERPDGSNFTLKIRSTKLEDSAMYFCASRRTPYYNSPLHFGNGTRLTVT.

This clone was seen just once. The chain couples TRBV28 to TRBJ1-5; D unclear. This CDR3 is 12 amino acids long. Trimming removed 9 bases at V and 3 bases at J, with 9 bases between. Germline CDR1 reads MDHEN; CDR2 reads SYDVKM. The CDR3 region is CASQKDNQPQHF. CDR3 DNA sequence: TGTGCCAGTCAGAAGGACAATCAGCCCCAGCATTTT.

The V and J genes are TRBV2 and TRBJ1-5; TRBD1 matches 11 bases. Germline V lookup: CDR1 SNHLY, CDR2 FYNNEI. V was pared by 6 bases and J by 7 bases, with 2 bases of the junction left unmatched. The CDR3 sequence is 13 residues long. In DNA, the CDR3 is TGTGCCAGCAGGGGGACAGGGGGACAGCCCCAGCATTTT. This gives the protein CASRGTGGQPQHF.

This sequence joins TRBV29-1 and TRBJ2-7; 13 bases align to TRBD2. The germline V gene encodes CDR1 SQVTM and CDR2 ANQGSEA. This CDR3 spans 16 amino acids. The J segment lost 2 bases and the V segment lost 1 base, leaving 5 bases of the junction unmatched. CDR3 protein: CSVEASGTSGTYEQYF. CDR3 bases: TGCAGCGTTGAAGCGTCCGGGACTAGCGGGACCTACGAGCAGTACTTC.

The chain combines TRBV19 with TRBJ2-7; TRBD2 is a possible D gene (5 bases). The V end lost 4 bases, the J end lost 3 bases, and 13 bases lay between the germline ends. The CDR3 is made up of 14 amino acids. Germline lookup yields CDR1 LNHDA and CDR2 SQIVND (reference sequence). The CDR3 region is CASSTGFGSYEQYF. CDR3 DNA sequence: TGTGCCAGTAGTACGGGGTTTGGGAGCTACGAGCAGTACTTC.

This clone was found once. The chain combines TRBV27 with TRBJ2-1; D is unclear. The CDR3 sequence is 15 residues long. V gave up 0 bases and J gave up 3 bases, with 9 bases separating them. Germline CDR1 and CDR2: MNHEY and SMNVEV (reference sequence). The CDR3 DNA reads as TGTGCCAGCAGTTTATCCCCCCCCGGCTACAATGAGCAGTTCTTC. Protein product: CASSLSPPGYNEQFF.

This chain joins TRBV2 and TRBJ2-6; D unclear. Germline CDR1 SNHLY, CDR2 FYNNEI. The CDR3 consists of 14 residues. Between the trimmed V and J ends, which lost 2 bases and 5 bases, there was a span of 7 bases. DNA of the CDR3: TGTGCCAGCAGTGAACCTCTGAGGGCCAACGTCCTGACTTTC. Protein sequence: CASSEPLRANVLTF. The full variable domain, its missing parts supplied by reference TRBV2 and TRBJ2-6, is EPEVTQTPSHQVTQMGQEVILRCVPISNHLYFYWYRQILGQKVEFLVSFYNNEISEKSEIFDDQFSVERPDGSNFTLKIRSTKLEDSAMYFCASSEPLRANVLTFGAGSRLTVL.